This is a list of T cell receptor beta chains from one sample in a study of CXCR3-negative and CXCR3-positive naive CD8 T cells. TCRdb re-called the 5' RACE reads; one entry per CDR3 protein, DNA not given. Its table records under 85,000 distinct CDR3 sequences. Sequencing used naive CXCR3+ CD8+ T cells from blood. Receptor source: a human donor in good health. Some clones in this sample may be carry-over from other donors' samples. The CDR3 runs from the conserved cysteine through the conserved F or W.

TRBJ2-4 TRBV7-2 CASSLLGQFTLAKNIQYF
TRBJ1-2 TRBV29-1 CSVGSDYGYTF
TRBJ2-1 TRBV29-1 CSALQGGKVNEQFF
TRBJ1-1 TRBV7-9 CASSPPGTEYEAFF
TRBJ2-7 TRBV5-1 CASSSPPGFLSGSYEQYF
TRBJ2-7 TRBV5-6 CASSLMGRIYEQYF
TRBJ1-2 TRBV9 CASSESLGQAAFDGYTF
TRBJ2-7 TRBV2 CASSENTSYEQYF
TRBJ2-7 TRBV14 CASSQDLDREYEQYF
TRBJ1-5 TRBV28 CASSLTGGSNQPQHF
TRBJ2-7 TRBV20-1 CSASPFHKSAEQYF
TRBJ2-3 TRBV7-3 CAGSPQLGLKDTQYF
TRBJ1-5 TRBV5-5 CASSYSRATQPQHF
TRBJ2-2 TRBV20-1 CSARRVDNTGELFF
TRBJ2-5 TRBV25-1 CASSEGRQYQETQYF
TRBJ1-5 TRBV7-3 CASSLSVNQPQHF
TRBJ1-2 TRBV7-9 CASSTKAGPDGYTF
TRBJ1-1 TRBV7-6 CASSLGTDYTEAFF
TRBJ2-2 TRBV5-1 CASSPGGYNTGEPFF
TRBJ2-2 TRBV29-1 CSVERDASTGELFF
TRBJ1-3 TRBV14 CASSQEAGDASGNTIYF
TRBJ2-5 TRBV20-1 CSALLGLGTNLETQYF
TRBJ2-7 TRBV7-9 CASSLVGAGHQYEQYF
TRBJ2-7 TRBV28 CASSPPGTDYEQYF
TRBJ2-2 TRBV6-2/TRBV6-3 CASNIRVGTPNTGELFF
TRBJ2-2 TRBV29-1 CRVVAYAGELFF
TRBJ1-4 TRBV12-3/TRBV12-4 CASSLWGIDEKLFF
TRBJ1-5 TRBV20-1 CSASPPYSNQPQHF
TRBJ2-7 TRBV28 CASSLGKATGLYF
TRBJ2-7 TRBV4-3 CASSQELAGDYYEQYF
TRBJ2-3 TRBV3-1 CASSQEGYGTDTQYF
TRBJ2-3 TRBV5-1 CASSFLLGGDPTDTQYF
TRBJ1-2 TRBV10-3 CAISVGGLGASDGYTF
TRBJ2-3 TRBV29-1 CSVEMGIPQYF
TRBJ2-7 TRBV6-5 CAKKRGKPPYKQYF
TRBJ2-3 TRBV29-1 CSDLGQGLSTDTQYF
TRBJ1-2 TRBV29-1 CSVGVNRDYGYTF
TRBJ2-2 TRBV29-1 CSVEVFLVGHSTGELFF
TRBJ2-3 TRBV11-1 CASSSGARLDTQYF
TRBJ2-3 TRBV7-6 CASSLPKGSSAGGPPSTDTQYF
TRBJ2-5 TRBV28 CASSRGKTETQYF
TRBJ2-1 TRBV7-3 CASSSGTGQGIEQFF
TRBJ1-1 TRBV4-2 CASSLAGLEAFF
TRBJ2-7 TRBV27 CASKRGGPDYEQYF